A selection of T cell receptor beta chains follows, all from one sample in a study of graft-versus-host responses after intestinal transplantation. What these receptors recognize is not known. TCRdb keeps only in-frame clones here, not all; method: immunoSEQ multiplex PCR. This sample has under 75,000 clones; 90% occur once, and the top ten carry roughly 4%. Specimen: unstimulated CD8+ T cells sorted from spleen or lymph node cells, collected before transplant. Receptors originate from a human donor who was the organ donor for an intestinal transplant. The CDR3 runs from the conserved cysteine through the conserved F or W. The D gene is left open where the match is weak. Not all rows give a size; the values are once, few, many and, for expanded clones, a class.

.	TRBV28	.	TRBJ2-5	CASSLEQARETQYF	TGTGCCAGCAGTTTAGAACAGGCGAGGGAGACCCAGTACTTC
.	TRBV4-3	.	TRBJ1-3	CASSQDKVAGNGNTIYF	TGCGCCAGCAGCCAAGATAAGGTGGCAGGGAATGGAAACACCATATATTTT
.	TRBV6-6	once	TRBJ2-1	CASSYSWGGPQFF	TGTGCCAGCAGTTACTCGTGGGGGGGCCCGCAGTTCTTC
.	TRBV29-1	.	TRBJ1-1	CSVGGGWGTEAFF	TGCAGCGTGGGGGGGGGCTGGGGAACTGAAGCTTTCTTT
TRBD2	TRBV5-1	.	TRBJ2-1	CASSFAGGSGNEQFF	TGCGCCAGCAGCTTTGCGGGGGGATCAGGCAATGAGCAGTTCTTC
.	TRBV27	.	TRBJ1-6	CASNISGFVSSPLHF	TGTGCCAGCAACATATCAGGGTTCGTTAGCTCACCCCTCCACTTT
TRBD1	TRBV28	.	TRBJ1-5	CASSFGDSRQPQHF	TGTGCCAGCAGTTTCGGGGACAGTCGTCAGCCCCAGCATTTT
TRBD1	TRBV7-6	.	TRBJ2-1	CASSLATGTAYNEQFF	TGTGCCAGCAGCTTAGCCACCGGGACAGCCTACAATGAGCAGTTCTTC
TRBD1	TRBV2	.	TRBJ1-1	CASLIPQGAMNTEAFF	TGTGCCAGCCTTATCCCCCAGGGGGCCATGAACACTGAAGCTTTCTTT
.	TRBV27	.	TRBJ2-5	CASSPLSGGKETQYF	TGTGCCAGCAGCCCCCTGAGTGGAGGGAAAGAGACCCAGTACTTC
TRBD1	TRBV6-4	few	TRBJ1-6	CASSNGTGYSPLHF	TGTGCCAGTTCAAATGGGACAGGGTATTCACCCCTCCACTTT
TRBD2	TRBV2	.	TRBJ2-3	CASSDPSGGADTQYF	TGTGCCAGCAGTGATCCTAGCGGGGGGGCAGATACGCAGTATTTT
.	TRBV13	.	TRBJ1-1	CASSLEGHMNTEAFF	TGTGCCAGCAGCTTAGAGGGGCACATGAACACTGAAGCTTTCTTT
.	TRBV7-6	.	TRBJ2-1	CASSLARGFGAYNEQFF	TGTGCCAGCAGCTTAGCGCGTGGCTTCGGGGCCTACAATGAGCAGTTCTTC
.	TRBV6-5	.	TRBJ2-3	CASSFGLTTDTQYF	TGTGCCAGCAGTTTCGGACTAACCACAGATACGCAGTATTTT
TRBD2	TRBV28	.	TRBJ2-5	CASSYERGGRETQYF	TGTGCCAGCAGTTATGAGCGGGGGGGCCGAGAGACCCAGTACTTC
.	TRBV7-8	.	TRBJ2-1	CASSLFWASHNISSYNEQFF	TGTGCCAGCAGCTTATTCTGGGCTAGCCACAATATAAGCTCCTACAATGAGCAGTTCTTC
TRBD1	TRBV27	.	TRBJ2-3	CASSPRTLQGMVDTQYF	TGTGCCAGCAGTCCGAGAACCTTACAGGGGATGGTAGATACGCAGTATTTT
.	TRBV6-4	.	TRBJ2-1	CASSDSQYNEQFF	TGTGCCAGCAGTGACTCTCAGTACAATGAGCAGTTCTTC
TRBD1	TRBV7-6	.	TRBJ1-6	CASSLEAGQGGVGNNSPLHF	TGTGCCAGCAGCTTAGAGGCGGGACAGGGGGGAGTTGGTAATAATTCACCCCTCCACTTT
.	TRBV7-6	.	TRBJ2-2	CASSLDVSSNTGELFF	TGTGCCAGCAGCTTAGACGTTAGTTCGAACACCGGGGAGCTGTTTTTT
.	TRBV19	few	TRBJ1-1	CASSINPLNDEAFF	TGTGCCAGTAGTATAAACCCCCTAAACGATGAAGCTTTCTTT
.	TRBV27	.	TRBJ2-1	CASRFRVRSYNEQFF	TGTGCCAGCAGATTCAGGGTCCGTTCCTACAATGAGCAGTTCTTC
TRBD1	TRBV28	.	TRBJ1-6	CASSYTGTGGSPLHF	TGTGCCAGCAGTTACACCGGGACAGGTGGTTCACCCCTCCACTTT
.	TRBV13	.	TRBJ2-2	CASGASGGGVRGELFF	TGTGCCAGCGGAGCTAGCGGAGGGGGTGTCCGCGGGGAGCTGTTTTTT
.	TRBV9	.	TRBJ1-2	CASSAEPGEDGYTF	TGTGCCAGCAGCGCAGAACCCGGGGAGGATGGCTACACCTTC
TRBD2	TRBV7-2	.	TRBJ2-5	CASSLERDAYQETQYF	TGTGCCAGCAGCTTAGAGCGGGACGCCTACCAAGAGACCCAGTACTTC
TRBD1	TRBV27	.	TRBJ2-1	CASSRDRYNEQFF	TGTGCCAGCAGCCGGGACAGGTACAATGAGCAGTTCTTC
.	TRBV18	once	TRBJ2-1	CASSPPSLYNEQFF	TGTGCCAGCTCACCACCATCCTTGTACAATGAGCAGTTCTTC
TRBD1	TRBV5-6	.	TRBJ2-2	CASSAGQGVTGELFF	TGTGCCAGCAGCGCGGGACAGGGGGTTACCGGGGAGCTGTTTTTT
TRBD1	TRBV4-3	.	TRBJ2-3	CASSRGQGGTDTQYF	TGCGCCAGCAGCCGAGGACAGGGGGGCACAGATACGCAGTATTTT
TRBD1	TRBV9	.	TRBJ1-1	CASSARQGMGNTEAFF	TGTGCCAGCAGCGCTAGACAGGGGATGGGGAACACTGAAGCTTTCTTT
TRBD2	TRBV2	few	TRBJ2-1	CACKGGGLYNEQFF	TGTGCCTGCAAGGGCGGGGGGCTTTACAATGAGCAGTTCTTC
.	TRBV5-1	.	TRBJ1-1	CASSSGPDRAFF	TGCGCCAGCAGCTCAGGACCCGACAGGGCTTTCTTT
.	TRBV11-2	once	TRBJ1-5	CASSGDSLNQPQHF	TGTGCCAGCAGCGGAGACAGCCTCAATCAGCCCCAGCATTTT
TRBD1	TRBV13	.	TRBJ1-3	CASSELTGSGNTIYF	TGTGCCAGCAGCGAACTGACAGGGAGTGGAAACACCATATATTTT
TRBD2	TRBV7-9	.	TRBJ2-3	CASSLATSWEGKGTDTQYF	TGTGCCAGCAGCTTAGCCACTAGTTGGGAGGGCAAGGGTACAGATACGCAGTATTTT
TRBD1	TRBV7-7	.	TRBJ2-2	CASSLDGTGSNTGELFF	TGTGCTAGCAGCTTAGATGGGACAGGTTCGAACACCGGGGAGCTGTTTTTT
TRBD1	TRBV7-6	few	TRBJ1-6	CASSLKAGGTGNSPLHF	TGTGCCAGCAGCTTAAAAGCAGGGGGGACAGGCAATTCACCCCTCCACTTT
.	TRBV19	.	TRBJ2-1	CASSHTGNEQFF	TGTGCCAGTAGTCATACAGGGAATGAGCAGTTCTTC
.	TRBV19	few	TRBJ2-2	CASSIGTGYTGELFF	TGTGCCAGTAGTATAGGAACAGGGTACACCGGGGAGCTGTTTTTT
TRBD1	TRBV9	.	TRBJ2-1	CASSLRRSGTGSFNEQFF	TGTGCCAGCAGCCTCCGCCGATCCGGGACAGGGTCCTTCAATGAGCAGTTCTTC
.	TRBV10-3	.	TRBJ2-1	CAISDRGGRGDEQFF	TGTGCCATCAGTGACCGGGGAGGCAGGGGGGATGAGCAGTTCTTC
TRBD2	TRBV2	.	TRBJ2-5	CASSAGTSGGYQETQYF	TGTGCCAGCAGTGCCGGGACTAGCGGGGGGTATCAAGAGACCCAGTACTTC
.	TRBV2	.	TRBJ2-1	CASTGTGEQFF	TGTGCCAGCACCGGGACTGGGGAGCAGTTCTTC
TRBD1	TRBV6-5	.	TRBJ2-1	CASSPTGTGVYEQFF	TGTGCCAGCAGCCCTACCGGGACAGGGGTCTATGAGCAGTTCTTC